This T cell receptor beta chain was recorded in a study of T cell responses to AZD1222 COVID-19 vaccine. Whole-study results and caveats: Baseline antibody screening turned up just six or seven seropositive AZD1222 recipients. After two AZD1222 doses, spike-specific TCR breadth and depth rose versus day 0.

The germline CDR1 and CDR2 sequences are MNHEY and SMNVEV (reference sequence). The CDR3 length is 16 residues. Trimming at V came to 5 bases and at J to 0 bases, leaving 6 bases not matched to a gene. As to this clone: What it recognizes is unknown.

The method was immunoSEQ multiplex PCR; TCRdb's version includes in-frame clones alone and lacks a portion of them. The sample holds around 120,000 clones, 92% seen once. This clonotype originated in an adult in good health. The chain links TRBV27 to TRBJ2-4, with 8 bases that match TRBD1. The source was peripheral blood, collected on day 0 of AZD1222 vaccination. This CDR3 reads CASSPGQGLAKNIQYF. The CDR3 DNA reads TGTGCCAGCAGTCCAGGACAGGGTCTAGCCAAAAACATTCAGTACTTC.